This T cell receptor beta chain was recovered during a study of CD8+CD57+ T cells in acquired aplastic anemia. As for the study in general: Around 3.5 ug was the average amount of DNA from sorted CD4+ and CD8+ cells.

General observations from the study: CD8+ Simpson's diversity showed no significant patient-control difference. Roughly 29 was the count of CD8+ CDR3 sequences that patients shared with controls.

CD8+CD57+ cell expansion had been shown by flow cytometry in patients chosen for sequencing. Patients were treatment-naive when blood was sampled. The sample holds a few counts of this clonotype. Its target is not known. V was pared by 1 base and J by 10 bases, with 10 bases between. This CDR3 is built from 13 residues. The germline CDR1 and CDR2 sequences are KGHDR and SFDVKD. Profiling that covered TCR beta VDJ and CDR3 relied on genomic DNA as its template. TCRdb passed the reads through MiXCR, listing each CDR3 protein once. There are 160,000 or so distinct CDR3 sequences in the sample; 45% to 50% occur only once, and about 30% lies in the top ten.

The chain is built from TRBV24-1 and TRBJ2-1; no clear D gene. Material for sequencing was sorted CD4+, CD8+, or CD8+CD57+ T cells (not recorded which) from PBMCs. The TCR was taken from a human donor with aplastic anemia. The CDR3 DNA follows: TGTGCCACCAGTGATTTCGGGCTAGGCGAGCAGTTCTTC. Translating gives CATSDFGLGEQFF.